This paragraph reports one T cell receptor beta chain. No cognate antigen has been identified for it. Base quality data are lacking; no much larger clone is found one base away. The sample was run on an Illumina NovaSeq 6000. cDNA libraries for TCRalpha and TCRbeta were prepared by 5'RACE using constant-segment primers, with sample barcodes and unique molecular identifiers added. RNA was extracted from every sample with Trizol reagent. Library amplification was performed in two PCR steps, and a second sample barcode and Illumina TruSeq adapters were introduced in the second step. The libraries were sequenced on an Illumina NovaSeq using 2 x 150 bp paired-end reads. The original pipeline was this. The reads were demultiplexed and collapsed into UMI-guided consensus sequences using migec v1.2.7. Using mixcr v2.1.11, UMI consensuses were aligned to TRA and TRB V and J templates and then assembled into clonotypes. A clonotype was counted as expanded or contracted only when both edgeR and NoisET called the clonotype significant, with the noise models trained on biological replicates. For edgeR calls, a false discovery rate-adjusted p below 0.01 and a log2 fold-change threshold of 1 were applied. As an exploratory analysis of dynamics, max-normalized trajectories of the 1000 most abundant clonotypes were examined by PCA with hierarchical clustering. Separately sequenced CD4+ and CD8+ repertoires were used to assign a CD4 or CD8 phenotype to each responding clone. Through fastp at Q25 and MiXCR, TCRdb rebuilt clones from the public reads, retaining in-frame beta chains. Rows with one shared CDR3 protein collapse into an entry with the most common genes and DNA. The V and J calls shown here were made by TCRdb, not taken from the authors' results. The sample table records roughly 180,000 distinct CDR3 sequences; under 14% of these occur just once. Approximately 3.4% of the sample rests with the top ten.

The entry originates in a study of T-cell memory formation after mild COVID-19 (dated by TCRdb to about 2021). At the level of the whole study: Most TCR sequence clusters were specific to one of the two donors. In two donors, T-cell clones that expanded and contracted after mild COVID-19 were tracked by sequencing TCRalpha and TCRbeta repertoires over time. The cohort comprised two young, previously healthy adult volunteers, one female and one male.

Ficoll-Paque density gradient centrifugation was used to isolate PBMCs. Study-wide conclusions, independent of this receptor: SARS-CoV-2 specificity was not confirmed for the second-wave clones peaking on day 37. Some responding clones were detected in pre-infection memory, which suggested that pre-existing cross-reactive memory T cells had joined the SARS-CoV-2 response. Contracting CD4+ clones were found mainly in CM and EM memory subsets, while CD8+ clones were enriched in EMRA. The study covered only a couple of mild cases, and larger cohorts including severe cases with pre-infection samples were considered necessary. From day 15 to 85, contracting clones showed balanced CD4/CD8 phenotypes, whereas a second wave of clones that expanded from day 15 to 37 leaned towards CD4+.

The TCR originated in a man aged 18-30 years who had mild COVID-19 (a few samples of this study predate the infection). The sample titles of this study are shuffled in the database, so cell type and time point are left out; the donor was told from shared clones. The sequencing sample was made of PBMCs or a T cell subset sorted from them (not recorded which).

DNA sequence: TGTGCCAGCAGCGGGGGGGCAGGGGTTTCAGTGAACAATGAGCAGTTCTTC. This gives the protein CASSGGAGVSVNNEQFF. The V and J segments used are TRBV9 and TRBJ2-1, with the D gene tentatively TRBD1 or TRBD2, based on 6 matching bases in each. From the cysteine up to the phenylalanine, the CDR3 has a length of 17 residues. The read is trimmed to its CDR3 DNA, 51 bases read in frame from base 1. CDR1 and CDR2 are read off the germline V gene as SGDLS and YYNGEE. V lost 3 bases and J lost 5 bases; the stretch between them is 21 bases long. Outside the CDR3, residues come from the reference TRBV9 and TRBJ2-1 proteins, so the full variable domain is: DSGVTQTPKHLITATGQRVTLRCSPRSGDLSVYWYQQSLDQGLQFLIQYYNGEERAKGNILERFSAQQFPDLHSELNLSSLELGDSALYFCASSGGAGVSVNNEQFFGPGTRLTVL.